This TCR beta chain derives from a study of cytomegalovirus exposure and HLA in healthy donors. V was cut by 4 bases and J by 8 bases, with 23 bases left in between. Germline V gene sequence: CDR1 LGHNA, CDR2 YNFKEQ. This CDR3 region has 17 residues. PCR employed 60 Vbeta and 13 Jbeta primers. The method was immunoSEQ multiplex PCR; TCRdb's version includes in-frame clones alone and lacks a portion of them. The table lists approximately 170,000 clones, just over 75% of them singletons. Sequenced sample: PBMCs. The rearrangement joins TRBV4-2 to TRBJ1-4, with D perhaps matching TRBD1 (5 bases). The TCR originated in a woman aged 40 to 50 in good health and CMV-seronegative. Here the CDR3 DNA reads TGTGCCAGCAGCCCCATCGATTCGGGGGGGATTAGGGAAAAACTGTTTTTT. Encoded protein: CASSPIDSGGIREKLFF.